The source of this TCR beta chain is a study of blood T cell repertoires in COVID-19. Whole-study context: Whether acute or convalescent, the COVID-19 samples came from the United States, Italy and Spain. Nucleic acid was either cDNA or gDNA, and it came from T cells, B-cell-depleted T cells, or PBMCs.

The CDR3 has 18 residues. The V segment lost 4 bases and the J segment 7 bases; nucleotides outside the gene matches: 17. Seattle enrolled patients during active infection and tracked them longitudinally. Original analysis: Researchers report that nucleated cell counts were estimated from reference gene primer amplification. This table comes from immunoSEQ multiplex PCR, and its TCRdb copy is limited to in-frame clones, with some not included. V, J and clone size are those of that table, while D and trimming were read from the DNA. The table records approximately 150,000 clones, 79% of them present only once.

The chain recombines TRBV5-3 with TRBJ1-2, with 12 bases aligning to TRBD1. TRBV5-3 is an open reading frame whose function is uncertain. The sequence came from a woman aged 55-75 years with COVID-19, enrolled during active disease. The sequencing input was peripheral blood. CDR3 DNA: TGTGCCAGAAGCCGTTCGTGGGACAGGGGGCCATGCCCCACTGGCTACACCTTC. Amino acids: CARSRSWDRGPCPTGYTF.